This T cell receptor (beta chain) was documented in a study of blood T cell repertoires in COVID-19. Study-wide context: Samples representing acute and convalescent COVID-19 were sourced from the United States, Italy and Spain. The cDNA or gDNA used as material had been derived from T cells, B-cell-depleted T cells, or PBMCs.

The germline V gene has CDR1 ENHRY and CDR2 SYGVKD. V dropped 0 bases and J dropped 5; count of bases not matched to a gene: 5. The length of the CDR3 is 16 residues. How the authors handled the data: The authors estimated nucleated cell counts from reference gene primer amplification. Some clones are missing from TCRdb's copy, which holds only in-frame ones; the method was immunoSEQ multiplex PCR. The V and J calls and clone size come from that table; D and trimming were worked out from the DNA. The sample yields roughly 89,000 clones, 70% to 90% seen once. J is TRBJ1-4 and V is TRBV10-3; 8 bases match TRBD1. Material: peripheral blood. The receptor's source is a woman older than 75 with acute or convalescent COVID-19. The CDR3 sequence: CAISESAWTGNEKLFF. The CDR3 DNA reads TGTGCCATCAGTGAGTCGGCGTGGACAGGGAATGAAAAACTGTTTTTT.